Sequencing of this TCR beta chain was carried out in a study of cytomegalovirus exposure and HLA in healthy donors. Study-wide context: About 85 million unique TCRs from HLA-typed donors were held in an early release of data.

As concerns this clone: Its antigen is currently unknown.

Germline lookup yields CDR1 MNHNS and CDR2 SASEGT. The V end lost 2 bases, the J end lost 0 bases, and 10 bases lay between the germline ends. CDR3 length: 15 residues. Study results and limitations: Presence/absence results assume similar sequencing depth per donor, which may not hold.

With 60 Vbeta and 13 Jbeta primers, the PCR was carried out. Produced via immunoSEQ multiplex PCR; TCRdb's table is partial and in-frame only. The table shows 150,000 to 200,000 clones, with 81% occurring only once. The TCR originated in a woman aged 18-35 years in good health and CMV-seronegative. Sequencing was carried out using PBMCs. The gene calls are TRBV6-1 and TRBJ1-2; D may be TRBD1 (6 bases). CDR3 DNA: TGTGCCAGCAGTGAATTTGGGGGCACTAACTATGGCTACACCTTC. The encoded protein is CASSEFGGTNYGYTF.